This T cell receptor (beta chain) was captured in a study of shared clonotypes between healthy human individuals. The sequencing of unsorted PBMC DNA took place on ten immunoSEQ deep assay plates. Assay used: immunoSEQ multiplex PCR; TCRdb lists only in-frame clones, some missing. The profile covers around 480,000 clones, with about three quarters appearing a single time and 9.5% to 15% taken by the ten largest. This CDR3 spans 15 amino acids. V lost 2 bases to trimming and J lost 8 bases, with 15 bases between them. CDR1 is MNHNY, CDR2 SVGAGI, per germline (reference sequence). Each unsorted sample relied on around 100 million PBMCs as its source of genomic DNA.

This chain uses TRBV6-6 with TRBJ1-4, with a possible D match to TRBD1 (6 bases). The receptor comes from a woman aged 40 to 50 in good health. Some clones in this sample may be carry-over from other donors' samples. Sample: PBMCs. The CDR3: CASSYRPRGAEKLFF. CDR3 nucleotides: TGTGCCAGCAGTTACCGGCCACGGGGGGCCGAAAAACTGTTTTTT.